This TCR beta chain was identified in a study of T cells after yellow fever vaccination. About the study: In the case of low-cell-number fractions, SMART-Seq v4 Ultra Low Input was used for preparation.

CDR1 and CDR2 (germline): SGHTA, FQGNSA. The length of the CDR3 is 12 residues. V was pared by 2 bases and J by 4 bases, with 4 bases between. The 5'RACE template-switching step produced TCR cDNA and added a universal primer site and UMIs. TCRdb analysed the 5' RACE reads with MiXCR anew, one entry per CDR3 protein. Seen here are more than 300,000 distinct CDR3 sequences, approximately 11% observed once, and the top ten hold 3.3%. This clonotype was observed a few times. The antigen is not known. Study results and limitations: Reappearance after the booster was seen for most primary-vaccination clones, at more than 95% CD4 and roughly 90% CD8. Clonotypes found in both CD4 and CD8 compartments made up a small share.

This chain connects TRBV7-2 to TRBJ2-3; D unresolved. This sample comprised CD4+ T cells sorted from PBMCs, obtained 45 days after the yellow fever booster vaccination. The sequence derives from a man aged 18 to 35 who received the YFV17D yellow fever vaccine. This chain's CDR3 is CASSLFPDTQYF. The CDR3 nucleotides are TGTGCCAGCAGCTTATTTCCAGATACGCAGTATTTT.